The clone carrying this TCR beta chain was detected ten times or more. The antigen remains undetermined. These data are taken from a study of T cells in Graves' hyperthyroidism and ophthalmopathy. Findings and caveats of the study: Clonotypes that were expanded in thyroid above 0.001 mostly appeared in blood too.

RNA transcripts yielded amplified TCR beta CDR3 regions. Primed by the HTBI set, a first-round RT-PCR was run on the TCR CDR3. TCRdb processed the multiplex PCR reads anew with MiXCR; each CDR3 protein has one entry. The profile shows some 560,000 distinct CDR3 sequences, 13% to 15% of them singletons. Material for sequencing was blood. The sequence was collected from a woman aged 40 to 55 with Graves' hyperthyroidism.

CDR3 in DNA: TGTGCCAGCAGCTGGGGTGGGGGGACAGGGGCCAGTCGACATCGGAACACCATATATTTT. Residues: CASSWGGGTGASRHRNTIYF. V usage is TRBV7-2 and J usage is TRBJ1-3, with 10 positions matching TRBD1. The CDR3 loop spans 20 amino acids. Germline values: CDR1 SGHTA, CDR2 FQGNSA. Unmatched junction bases numbered 22, after V lost 4 bases and J lost 7 bases.